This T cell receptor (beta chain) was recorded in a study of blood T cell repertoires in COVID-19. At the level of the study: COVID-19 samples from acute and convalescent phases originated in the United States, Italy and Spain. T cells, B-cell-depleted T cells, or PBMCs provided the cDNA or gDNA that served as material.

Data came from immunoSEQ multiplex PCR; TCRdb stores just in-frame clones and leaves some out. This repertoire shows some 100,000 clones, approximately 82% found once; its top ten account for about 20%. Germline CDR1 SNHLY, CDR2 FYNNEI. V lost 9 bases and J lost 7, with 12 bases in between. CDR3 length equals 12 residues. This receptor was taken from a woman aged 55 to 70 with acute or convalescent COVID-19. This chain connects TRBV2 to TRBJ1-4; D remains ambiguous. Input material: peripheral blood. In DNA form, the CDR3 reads TGTGCCAGTCGGGGTCTAGCTGAAAAACTGTTTTTT. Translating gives CASRGLAEKLFF.